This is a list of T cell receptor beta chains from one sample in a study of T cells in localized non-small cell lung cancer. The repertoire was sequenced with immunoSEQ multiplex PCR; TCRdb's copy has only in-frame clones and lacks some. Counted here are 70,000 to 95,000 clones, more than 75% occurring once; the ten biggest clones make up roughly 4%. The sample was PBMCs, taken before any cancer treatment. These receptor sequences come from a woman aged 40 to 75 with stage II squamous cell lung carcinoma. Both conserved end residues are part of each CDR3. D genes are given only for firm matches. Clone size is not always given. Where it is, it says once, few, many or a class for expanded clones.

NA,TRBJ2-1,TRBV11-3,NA,TGTGCCAGCAGCTTAGATTGGGGCGAGCAGTTCTTC,CASSLDWGEQFF
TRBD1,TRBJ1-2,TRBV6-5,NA,TGTGCCAGCAGGACAGGGACTAACTATGGCTACACCTTC,CASRTGTNYGYTF
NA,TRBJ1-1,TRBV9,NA,TGTGCCAGCAGCTATGGCAGGGTGAACACTGAAGCTTTCTTT,CASSYGRVNTEAFF
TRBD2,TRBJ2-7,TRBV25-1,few,TGTGCCAGTAGACTAGCAGGCGAGCAGTACTTC,CASRLAGEQYF
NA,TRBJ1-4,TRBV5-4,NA,TGTGCCAGCAGCGACCCGGGGATTCCTAATGAAAAACTGTTTTTT,CASSDPGIPNEKLFF
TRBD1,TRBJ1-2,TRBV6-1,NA,TGTGCCAGCAGAGGAAGGGGGCGCGACTATGGCTACACCTTC,CASRGRGRDYGYTF
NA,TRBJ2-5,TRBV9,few,TGTGCCAGTGGACCCGGGGAGGTCCAAGAGACCCAGTACTTC,CASGPGEVQETQYF
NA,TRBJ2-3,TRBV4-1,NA,TGCGCCAGCAGCCAACTTACGACCGGGGCGGCCACAGATACGCAGTATTTT,CASSQLTTGAATDTQYF
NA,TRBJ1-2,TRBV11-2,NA,TGTGCCAGCAGCTTAGGAGCGGGGCTTAGCACCTTC,CASSLGAGLSTF
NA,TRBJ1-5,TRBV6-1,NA,TGTGCCAGCAGTGAAGCTTTCGGGGCCAAAGGAAGCAATCAGCCCCAGCATTTT,CASSEAFGAKGSNQPQHF
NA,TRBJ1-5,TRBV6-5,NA,TGTGCCAGCAGTTACGGTGGGAATCAGCCCCAGCATTTT,CASSYGGNQPQHF
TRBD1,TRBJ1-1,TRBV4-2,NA,TGTGCCAGCAGCCGTAGGGACAGGGGGAACACTGAAGCTTTCTTT,CASSRRDRGNTEAFF
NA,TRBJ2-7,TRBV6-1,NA,TGTGCCAGCAGTGAAGCGGGGGAAAGTCACGAGCAGTACTTC,CASSEAGESHEQYF
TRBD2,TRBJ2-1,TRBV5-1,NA,TGCGCCAGCTATGGTCTAGCGGGGGACAATGAGCAGTTCTTC,CASYGLAGDNEQFF
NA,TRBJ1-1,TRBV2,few,TGTGCCAGCAGTGGGGTTTTGGGCACTGAAGCTTTCTTT,CASSGVLGTEAFF
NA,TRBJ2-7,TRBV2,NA,TGTGCCAGCAATACCCAGGGAGCCTTTAGCTCCTACGAGCAGTACTTC,CASNTQGAFSSYEQYF
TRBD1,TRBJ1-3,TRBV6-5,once,TGTGCCAGCAGTTATGGGACAGCTGGAAACACCATATATTTT,CASSYGTAGNTIYF
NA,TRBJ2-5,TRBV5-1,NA,TGCGCCAGCAGCGTAATGTCAGGAGGAGAGACCCAGTACTTC,CASSVMSGGETQYF
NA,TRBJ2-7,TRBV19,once,TGTGCCAGTAGTATGGTGGCGACACGAGCCTACGAGCAGTACTTC,CASSMVATRAYEQYF
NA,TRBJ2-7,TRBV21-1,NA,TGTGCCAGTTTGACAGGTACCTACGAGCAGTACTTC,CASLTGTYEQYF
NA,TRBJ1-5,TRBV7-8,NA,TGTGCCAGCAGCTTTAGGGCCGGACAGAGCAATCAGCCCCAGCATTTT,CASSFRAGQSNQPQHF
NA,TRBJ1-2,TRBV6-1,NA,TGTGCCAGCAGTGAAGGCGTGGGGAGGGTCGAAGGCTACACCTTC,CASSEGVGRVEGYTF
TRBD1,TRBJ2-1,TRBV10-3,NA,TGTGCCATCAGTGAGGCACAGGGGGCCAATGAGCAGTTCTTC,CAISEAQGANEQFF
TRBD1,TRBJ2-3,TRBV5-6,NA,TGTGCCAGCAGCACTAACGGACAGGGTATGACAGATACGCAGTATTTT,CASSTNGQGMTDTQYF
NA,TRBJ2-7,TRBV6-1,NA,TGTGCCAGCAGTGAATTCGGGCAGTACTTC,CASSEFGQYF
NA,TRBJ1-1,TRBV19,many,TGTGCCAGTCGCGTTTGGGCTGAAGCTTTCTTT,CASRVWAEAFF
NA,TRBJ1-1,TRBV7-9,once,TGTGCCAGCAGCGCATCATTGGACACTGAAGCTTTCTTT,CASSASLDTEAFF
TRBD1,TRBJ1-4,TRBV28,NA,TGTGCCAGCAGTTCCACGCCCTCAGGGGGGGAAAAACTGTTTTTT,CASSSTPSGGEKLFF
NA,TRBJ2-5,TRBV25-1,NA,TGTGCCAGCAGTGGCCCGACGGGGTCACAAGAGACCCAGTACTTC,CASSGPTGSQETQYF
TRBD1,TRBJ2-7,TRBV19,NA,TGTGCCAGTAGTATAGGCTTAGAAGGTCCGGGACAGACCTCCTACGAGCAGTACTTC,CASSIGLEGPGQTSYEQYF
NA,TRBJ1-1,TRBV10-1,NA,TGCGCCAGCAGTGAGTTTGGGTTTGGCACTGAAGCTTTCTTT,CASSEFGFGTEAFF
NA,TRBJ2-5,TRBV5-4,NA,TGTGCCAGCAGCTTGGTTGGAGCAGGTTTCCAAGAGACCCAGTACTTC,CASSLVGAGFQETQYF
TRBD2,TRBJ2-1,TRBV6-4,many,TGTGCCAGCAGTGCTAGCGGGGGGGCCGCGGAGCAGTTCTTC,CASSASGGAAEQFF
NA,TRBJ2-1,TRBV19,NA,TGTGCCAGTAGTATCGAGGGGGGCAATGAGCAGTTCTTC,CASSIEGGNEQFF
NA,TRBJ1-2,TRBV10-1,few,TGCGCCAGCCCTGGACCCTGCGGGGGCTACACCTTC,CASPGPCGGYTF
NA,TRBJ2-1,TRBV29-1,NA,TGCAGCGGGGAGGGCAGGGGGCGCCGGGAGCAGTTCTTC,CSGEGRGRREQFF
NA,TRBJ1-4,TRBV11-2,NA,TGTGCCAGCAGCTTAGAGGCGATACCCGCAACTAATGAAAAACTGTTTTTT,CASSLEAIPATNEKLFF
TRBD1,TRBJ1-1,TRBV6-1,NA,TGTGCCAGCAGTGGAAATTCAGGGGGTCGGAGCGCTGAAGCTTTCTTT,CASSGNSGGRSAEAFF
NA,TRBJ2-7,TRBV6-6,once,TGTGCCAGCAGTGTCCGGGCCACGAGCGAGCAGTACTTC,CASSVRATSEQYF
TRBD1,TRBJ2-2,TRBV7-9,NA,TGTGCCAGCAGCCAGGACAGGGGAGTCACCGGGGAGCTGTTTTTT,CASSQDRGVTGELFF
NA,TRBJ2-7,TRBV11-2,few,TGTGCCAGCAGCTTAGCCCTAACAGCGAAGCAGTACTTC,CASSLALTAKQYF
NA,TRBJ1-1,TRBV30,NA,TGTGCCTGGAGTGATTCCTGGGAAGCTTTCTTT,CAWSDSWEAFF
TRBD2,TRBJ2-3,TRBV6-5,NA,TGTGCCAGCAGTTACCATACTAGCGGGGGCACAGATACGCAGTATTTT,CASSYHTSGGTDTQYF
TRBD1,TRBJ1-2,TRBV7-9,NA,TGTGCCAGCAGCTCGTTATGGACAGGGGAAACTAACTATGGCTACACCTTC,CASSSLWTGETNYGYTF
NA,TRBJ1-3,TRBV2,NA,TGTGCCAGCACTTGGGGCAACTCTGGAAACACCATATATTTT,CASTWGNSGNTIYF
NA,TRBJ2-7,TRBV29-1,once,TGCAGCACGAGGGGGAACTCCTACGAGCAGTACTTC,CSTRGNSYEQYF
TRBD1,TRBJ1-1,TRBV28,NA,TGTGCCAGCAGGACAGGACAGGGGTTGGACACTGAAGCTTTCTTT,CASRTGQGLDTEAFF
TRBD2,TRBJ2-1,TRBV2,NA,TGTGCCAGCAGTGCGTTTACTAGCGGGAGTAGGAATGAGCAGTTCTTC,CASSAFTSGSRNEQFF
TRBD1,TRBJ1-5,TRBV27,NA,TGTGCCAGCAGTCCAGGGACAGGGAGGCAGCCCCAGCATTTT,CASSPGTGRQPQHF
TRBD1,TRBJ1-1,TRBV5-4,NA,TGTGCCAGCAGCTTGGAGGACAGGGACACTGAAGCTTTCTTT,CASSLEDRDTEAFF
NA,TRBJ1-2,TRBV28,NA,TGTGCCAGCACAGGAACTAACTATGGCTACACCTTC,CASTGTNYGYTF
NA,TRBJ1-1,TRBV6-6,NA,TGTGCCAGCACCAAGGCGGCCACTGAAGCTTTCTTT,CASTKAATEAFF
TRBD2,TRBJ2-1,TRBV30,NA,TGTGCCTGGGGCAGTGATAGCGGGAGAGATGAGCAGTTCTTC,CAWGSDSGRDEQFF
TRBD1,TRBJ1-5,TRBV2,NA,TGTGCCAGCAGTCGGGGACAGGGTGAAGGAGCCCAGCATTTT,CASSRGQGEGAQHF
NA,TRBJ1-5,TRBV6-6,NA,TGTGCCAGCAGTGGGGGAAGCCTGGGTTATAATCAGCCCCAGCATTTT,CASSGGSLGYNQPQHF
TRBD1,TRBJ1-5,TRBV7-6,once,TGTGCCAGCAGCCCGGGACAGGGCAGAAAGCAGCCCCAGCATTTT,CASSPGQGRKQPQHF
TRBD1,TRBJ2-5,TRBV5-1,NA,TGCGCCAGCAGCCTGTCCGACAGGGACCAAGAGACCCAGTACTTC,CASSLSDRDQETQYF